The 4 T cell receptor beta chains given below trace back to one sample, sequenced in a study of naive and memory T cell subsets. The beta constant-region primer was an equimolar mix of two oligonucleotides covering TRBC1 and TRBC2. Four rounds of PCR amplified the ligated cDNA using nested alpha and beta constant-region primers plus SP2. TCRdb re-called the UMI-ligation and nested PCR reads with MiXCR, one entry per CDR3 protein. The data hold several thousand distinct CDR3 sequences, with less than 5.5% observed a single time. Input material: effector memory CD8+ T cells from blood. Subset meaning: effector memory, CD45RA- CD27-. These receptors came from a human donor in good health.

V is TRBV29-1 and J is TRBJ2-1; D is perhaps TRBD1 (6 bases). The CDR3 covers 16 residues. The germline gives CDR1 SQVTM, CDR2 ANQGSEA. Trimming shortened V by 3 bases and J by 3 bases, and 18 bases separated the two germline ends. CDR3 in amino acids: CSVELDEWTDYNEQFF. The CDR3 coding sequence is TGCAGCGTTGAGCTGGATGAATGGACAGACTACAATGAGCAGTTCTTC.

This clonotype has only one observation. A read error may explain this, as a much larger clone is one base away. The rearrangement uses TRBV28 and TRBJ2-2; D ambiguous. CDR3 length: 14 residues. Trimming cost V 5 bases and J 10 bases, with 17 bases left between them. Germline V CDR1 and CDR2: MDHEN, SYDVKM. The CDR3 DNA reads TGTGCCAGCAGTCCCCATATACAGAGCGAGGAGCTGTTTTTT. Protein sequence: CASSPHIQSEELFF. Complete variable domain (other parts from reference TRBV28 and TRBJ2-2): DVKVTQSSRYLVKRTGEKVFLECVQDMDHENMFWYRQDPGLGLRLIYFSYDVKMKEKGDIPEGYSVSREKKERFSLILESASTNQTSMYLCASSPHIQSEELFFGEGSRLTVL.

This clonotype qualifies as large (0.1 to 1%). The V and J genes are TRBV20-1 and TRBJ2-1; TRBD2 matches 7 bases. The CDR3 is 12 amino acids. From germline, CDR1 is DFQATT and CDR2 SNEGSKA (reference sequence). The junction had 0 bases not matched to a gene; V was cut back by 2 bases and J by 5 bases. In DNA, the CDR3 is TGCAGTGCTAGACTAGCGGACAATGAGCAGTTCTTC. Its translation is CSARLADNEQFF.

This clonotype was observed at least ten times. The J gene is TRBJ1-1, the V gene TRBV29-1; D might be TRBD1 (6 bases). V lost 7 bases to trimming and J lost 0 bases, with 12 bases between them. This CDR3 contains 13 residues. Per germline, CDR1 SQVTM and CDR2 ANQGSEA. The CDR3 loop reads CSAVDSMNTEAFF. The CDR3 DNA follows: TGCAGCGCTGTGGACAGTATGAACACTGAAGCTTTCTTT.